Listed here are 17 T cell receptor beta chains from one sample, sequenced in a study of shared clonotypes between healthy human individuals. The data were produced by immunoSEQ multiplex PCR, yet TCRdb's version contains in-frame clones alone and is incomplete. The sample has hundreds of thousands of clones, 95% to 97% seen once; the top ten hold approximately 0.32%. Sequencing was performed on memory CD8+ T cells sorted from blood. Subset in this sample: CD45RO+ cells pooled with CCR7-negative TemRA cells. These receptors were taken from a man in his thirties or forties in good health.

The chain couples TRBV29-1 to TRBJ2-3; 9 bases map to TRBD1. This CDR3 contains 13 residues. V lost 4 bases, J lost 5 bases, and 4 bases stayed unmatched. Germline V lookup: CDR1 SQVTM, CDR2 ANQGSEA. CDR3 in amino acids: CSVGGTGRDTQYF. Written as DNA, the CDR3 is TGCAGCGTTGGCGGGACAGGGAGAGATACGCAGTATTTT.

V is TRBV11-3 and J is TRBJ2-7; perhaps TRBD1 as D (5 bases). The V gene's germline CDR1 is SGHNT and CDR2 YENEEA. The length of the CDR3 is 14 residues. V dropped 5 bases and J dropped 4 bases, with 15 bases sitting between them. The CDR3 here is CASSQQDGDYEQYF. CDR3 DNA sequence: TGTGCCAGCAGCCAACAGGACGGAGATTACGAGCAGTACTTC. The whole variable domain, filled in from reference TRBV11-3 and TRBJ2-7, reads EAGVVQSPRYKIIEKKQPVAFWCNPISGHNTLYWYLQNLGQGPELLIRYENEEAVDDSQLPKDRFSAERLKGVDSTLKIQPAELGDSAVYLCASSQQDGDYEQYFGPGTRLTVT.

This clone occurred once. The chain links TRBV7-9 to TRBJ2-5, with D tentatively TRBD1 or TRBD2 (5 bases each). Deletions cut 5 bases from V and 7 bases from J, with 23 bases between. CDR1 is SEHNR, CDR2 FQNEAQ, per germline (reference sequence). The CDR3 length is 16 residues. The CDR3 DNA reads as TGTGCCAGCAGCCGCATGACCCCGGGACCCCAGGGGACCCAGTACTTC. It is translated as CASSRMTPGPQGTQYF. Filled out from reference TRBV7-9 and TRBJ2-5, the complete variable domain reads DTGVSQNPRHKITKRGQNVTFRCDPISEHNRLYWYRQTLGQGPEFLTYFQNEAQLEKSRLLSDRFSAERPKGSFSTLEIQRTEQGDSAMYLCASSRMTPGPQGTQYFGPGTRLLVL.

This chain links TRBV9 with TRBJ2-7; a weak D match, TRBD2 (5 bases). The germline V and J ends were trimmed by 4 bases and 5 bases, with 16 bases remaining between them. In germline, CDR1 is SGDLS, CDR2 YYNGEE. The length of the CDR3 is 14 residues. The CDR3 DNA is TGTGCCAGCAGCCCCCACGAGAGGGCCAACGAGCAGTACTTC. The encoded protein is CASSPHERANEQYF.

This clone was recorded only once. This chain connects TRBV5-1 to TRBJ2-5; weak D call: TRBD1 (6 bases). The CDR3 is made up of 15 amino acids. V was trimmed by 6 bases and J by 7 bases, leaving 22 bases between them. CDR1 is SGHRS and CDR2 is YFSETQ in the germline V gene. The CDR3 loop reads CASTRQDPRKGTQYF. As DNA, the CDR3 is TGCGCCAGCACTAGACAGGACCCCAGGAAAGGGACCCAGTACTTC.

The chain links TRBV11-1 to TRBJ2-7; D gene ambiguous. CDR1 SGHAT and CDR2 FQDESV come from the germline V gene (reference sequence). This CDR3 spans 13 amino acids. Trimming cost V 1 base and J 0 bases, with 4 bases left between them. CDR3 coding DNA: TGTGCCAGCAGCTTAGAGGGCTCCTACGAGCAGTACTTC. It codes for CASSLEGSYEQYF.

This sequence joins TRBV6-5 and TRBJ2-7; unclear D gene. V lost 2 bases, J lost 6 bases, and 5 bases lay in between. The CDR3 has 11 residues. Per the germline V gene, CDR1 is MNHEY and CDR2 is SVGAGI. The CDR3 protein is CASSYGFEQYF. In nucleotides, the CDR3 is TGTGCCAGCAGTTACGGGTTCGAGCAGTACTTC.

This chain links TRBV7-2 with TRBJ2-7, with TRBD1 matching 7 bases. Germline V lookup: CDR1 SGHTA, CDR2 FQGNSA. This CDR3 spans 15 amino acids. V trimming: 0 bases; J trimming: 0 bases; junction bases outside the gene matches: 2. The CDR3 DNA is TGTGCCAGCAGCTTAGCAGACAGGGCCTCCTACGAGCAGTACTTC. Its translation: CASSLADRASYEQYF.

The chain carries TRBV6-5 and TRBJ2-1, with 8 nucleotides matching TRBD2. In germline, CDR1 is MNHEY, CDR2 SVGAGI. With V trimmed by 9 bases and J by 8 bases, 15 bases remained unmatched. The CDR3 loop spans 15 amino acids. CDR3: CARPGGTGTGDEQFF. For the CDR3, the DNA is TGTGCCAGACCGGGGGGGACCGGCACTGGGGATGAGCAGTTCTTC.

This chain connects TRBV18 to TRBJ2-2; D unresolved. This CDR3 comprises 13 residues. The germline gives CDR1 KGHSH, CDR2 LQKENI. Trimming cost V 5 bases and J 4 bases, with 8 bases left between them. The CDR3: CASSFSITGELFF. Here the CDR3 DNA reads TGTGCCAGCTCATTCTCGATCACCGGGGAGCTGTTTTTT.

The CDR3 loop is CASSLGGPPGEQFF. The DNA for the CDR3 is TGTGCCAGCAGCTTAGGGGGCCCACCGGGTGAGCAGTTCTTC. The genes are TRBV7-2 and TRBJ2-1; the D gene is possibly TRBD1 (5 bases). Germline CDR1 and CDR2: SGHTA and FQGNSA. This CDR3 is 14 amino acids long. V was trimmed by 1 base and J by 9 bases, leaving 13 bases between them.

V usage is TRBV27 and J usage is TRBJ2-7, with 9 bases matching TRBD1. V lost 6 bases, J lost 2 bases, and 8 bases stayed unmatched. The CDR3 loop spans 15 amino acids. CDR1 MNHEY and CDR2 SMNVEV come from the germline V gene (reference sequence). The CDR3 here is CASSAPGQGAYEQYF. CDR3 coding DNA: TGTGCCAGCAGCGCGCCGGGACAGGGAGCCTACGAGCAGTACTTC.

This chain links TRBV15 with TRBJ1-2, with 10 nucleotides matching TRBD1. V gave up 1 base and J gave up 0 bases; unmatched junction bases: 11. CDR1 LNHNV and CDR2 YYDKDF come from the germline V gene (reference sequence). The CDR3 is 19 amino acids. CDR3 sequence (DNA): TGTGCCACCAGCAGAGGGATGACAGGGGGCGTCCGAGCTAACTATGGCTACACCTTC. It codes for CATSRGMTGGVRANYGYTF.

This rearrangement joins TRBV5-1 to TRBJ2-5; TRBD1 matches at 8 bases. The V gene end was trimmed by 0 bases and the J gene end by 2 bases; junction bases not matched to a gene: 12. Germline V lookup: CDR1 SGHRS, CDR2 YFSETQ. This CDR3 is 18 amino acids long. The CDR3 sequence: CASSLVASRGQRQETQYF. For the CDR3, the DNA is TGCGCCAGCAGCTTGGTGGCCTCCAGGGGGCAGAGGCAAGAGACCCAGTACTTC. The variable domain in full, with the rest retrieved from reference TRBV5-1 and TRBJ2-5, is KAGVTQTPRYLIKTRGQQVTLSCSPISGHRSVSWYQQTPGQGLQFLFEYFSETQRNKGNFPGRFSGRQFSNSRSEMNVSTLELGDSALYLCASSLVASRGQRQETQYFGPGTRLLVL.

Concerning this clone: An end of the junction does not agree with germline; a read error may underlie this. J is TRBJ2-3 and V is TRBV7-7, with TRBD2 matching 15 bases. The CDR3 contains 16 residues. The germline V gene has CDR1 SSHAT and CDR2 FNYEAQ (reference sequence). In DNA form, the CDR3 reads TGTGCTAGCAGCCCCGGACTAGCGGGAGGGCCCCAGACGCAGTATTTT. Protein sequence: CASSPGLAGGPQTQYF.

CDR3 sequence reads: CASSMGGLASTDTQYF. The CDR3 nucleotides are TGTGCCAGTAGTATGGGTGGACTAGCGAGCACAGATACGCAGTATTTT. This chain uses TRBV19 with TRBJ2-3; TRBD2 matches at 9 bases. The CDR3 spans 16 residues. CDR1 and CDR2 from the germline V gene are LNHDA and SQIVND (reference sequence). Trimming took 3 bases from V and 0 from J; bases not matched to a gene: 4.

The CDR3 reads CASTMIWTGGYEQYF. In nucleotides, the CDR3 is TGTGCCAGCACCATGATATGGACAGGGGGCTACGAGCAGTACTTC. The J gene is TRBJ2-7, the V gene TRBV5-8; 10 bases align to TRBD1. The CDR3 has 15 residues. Per the germline V gene, CDR1 is SGHTS and CDR2 is YDEGEE. Trimming cost V 6 bases and J 3 bases; bases outside gene matches: 9.